This T cell receptor beta chain was observed in a study of blood T cells in healthy people across ages. V was clipped by 6 bases and J by 11 bases; unmatched bases: 16. CDR1 is MNHEY, CDR2 SVGEGT, per germline. The CDR3 consists of 15 residues. A second PCR, run for roughly 6 to 11 cycles, used a sample-barcoded 5' primer plus a J-beta primer mix. TCRdb reprocessed the 5' RACE reads with MiXCR, giving one entry per CDR3 protein. This sample has 700,000 or so distinct CDR3 sequences, with around two fifths found just once. The chain carries TRBV6-2 or TRBV6-3 and TRBJ2-5; TRBD1 aligns across 9 bases. Sample: blood. The receptor comes from an elderly man in good health. The DNA of the CDR3 is TGTGCCAGCAGCCTCCGGGACAGGGTGTTGAATGAGCAGTACTTC. It yields the protein CASSLRDRVLNEQYF.